Given below is one T cell receptor (beta chain) in context. The antigen remains unidentified. J lost 1 base, V lost 4 bases, and 12 bases had no gene match. The CDR3 has 18 residues. Germline V gene sequence: CDR1 SGHRS, CDR2 YFSETQ. Sequencing was performed with immunoSEQ multiplex PCR; in TCRdb, only in-frame clones are kept and a portion is missing. The sample has around 86,000 clones; approximately 93% are singletons. This entry belongs to a study of cytomegalovirus exposure and HLA in healthy donors. Study-wide findings and caveats: Cytomegalovirus status, reportedly, was diagnosed with high specificity and sensitivity by the classifier.

Material: PBMCs. The chain has TRBV5-1 and TRBJ2-7; 12 positions match TRBD2. The clonotype originates from a young woman in good health and CMV-seropositive. The CDR3 spells CASSTLGLAGLTSYEQYF. CDR3 nucleotides: TGCGCCAGCAGCACACTAGGACTAGCGGGGCTAACATCCTACGAGCAGTACTTC. The entire variable domain, with the rest obtained from reference TRBV5-1 and TRBJ2-7, is as follows: KAGVTQTPRYLIKTRGQQVTLSCSPISGHRSVSWYQQTPGQGLQFLFEYFSETQRNKGNFPGRFSGRQFSNSRSEMNVSTLELGDSALYLCASSTLGLAGLTSYEQYFGPGTRLTVT.